These T cell receptor beta chains were read from a single sample in a study of T cell repertoires in cytomegalovirus infection. TCRdb reprocessed the reads via MiXCR and lists one record per CDR3 protein. The sample carries hundreds of thousands of distinct CDR3 sequences, 15% to 20% recorded once. Sequencing input: PBMCs. These receptors were taken from a human donor in good health (CMV status not recorded). Some clones in this sample may be carry-over from other donors' samples. Each CDR3 is given with its conserved first and last residue. The D gene is left open where the match is weak. Clone size, where shown, is once, few, many, or a class for clones that have expanded.

>NA|TRBJ2-7|many|TRBV11-2
TGTGCCAGCAGCTTACCGACAGGCCCCGACAAGCAGTACTTC
CASSLPTGPDKQYF
>NA|TRBJ2-7|NA|TRBV6-1
TGTGCCAGCAGGGGACACTACGAGCAGTACTTC
CASRGHYEQYF
>NA|TRBJ2-5|NA|TRBV20-1
TGCAGTGCTAGAGATCTCGGGGTGCTGGAGACCCAGTACTTC
CSARDLGVLETQYF
>NA|TRBJ2-1|NA|TRBV20-1
TGCAGTGCTAAGGACAGCGGTGTCGGAACCAGCTCCTACAATGAGCAGTTCTTC
CSAKDSGVGTSSYNEQFF
>NA|TRBJ1-2|NA|TRBV12-3/TRBV12-4
TGTGCCAGCAGTTTAAGTTACAGGAGCTATGGCTACACCTTC
CASSLSYRSYGYTF
>NA|TRBJ2-3|few|TRBV5-4
TGTGCCAGCAGCCCTACAGTGGTCCCAGATACGCAGTATTTT
CASSPTVVPDTQYF
>NA|TRBJ1-1|many|TRBV6-5
TGTGCCAGCAGTTACTCTAGGACAGTAGGAATGAACACTGAAGCTTTCTTT
CASSYSRTVGMNTEAFF
>NA|TRBJ1-3|many|TRBV7-6
TGTGCCAGCACTCCGGGGCAGGTGGATTGGTCTGGAAACACCATATATTTT
CASTPGQVDWSGNTIYF
>NA|TRBJ2-7|few|TRBV19
TGTGCCAGTAGTTGGGGAGGTGGCGAGCAGTACTTC
CASSWGGGEQYF
>NA|TRBJ1-1|NA|TRBV4-1
TGCGCCAGCAGCCCCCCGGGACCTGAAGCTTTCTTT
CASSPPGPEAFF
>TRBD2|TRBJ2-3|many|TRBV7-2
TGTGCCAGCAGCTTAGTTGGGACTACTAGCACAGATACGCAGTATTTT
CASSLVGTTSTDTQYF
>TRBD2|TRBJ2-3|many|TRBV12-3/TRBV12-4
TGTGCCAGCAACCTTGGGCGGGGGGGCTGGACAGATACGCAGTATTTT
CASNLGRGGWTDTQYF
>NA|TRBJ2-2|many|TRBV14
TGTGCCAGCAGCCCCTTTCTCTTTGGGGCGAACACCGGGGAGCTGTTTTTT
CASSPFLFGANTGELFF
>NA|TRBJ2-7|many|TRBV7-2
TGTGCCAGCAGTCGGGACTTACGCTACGAGCAGTACTTC
CASSRDLRYEQYF
>NA|TRBJ1-1|few|TRBV3-1
TGTGCCAGCAGCCAAGAGGGTAGCCCTGAAGCTTTCTTT
CASSQEGSPEAFF
>NA|TRBJ1-4|NA|TRBV28
TGTGCCAGCAGTTTCGTCCAGGCCTCTAATGAAAAACTGTTTTTT
CASSFVQASNEKLFF